What follows are 29 T cell receptor beta chains derived from one specimen sequenced in a study of T-cell memory formation after mild COVID-19. TCRdb reprocessed the 5' RACE reads with MiXCR, giving one entry per CDR3 protein. Of a few hundred thousand distinct CDR3 sequences in the sample, approximately 22% were seen once. Sequenced sample: PBMCs or a T cell subset sorted from them (not recorded which). Receptor source: a man younger than 35 who had mild COVID-19 (a few samples of this study predate the infection). Cell type and time point are not known.

This clonotype has a single count. The chain combines TRBV6-2 or TRBV6-3 with TRBJ1-1, with 8 bases aligning to TRBD1. Germline V gene lookup returns CDR1 MNHEY and CDR2 SVGEGT. The CDR3 length is 13 residues. The ends lost 6 bases at V and 4 bases at J; junction bases unmatched: 4. DNA for the CDR3: TGTGCCAGCAGAAACGGACAGGGCACTGAAGCTTTCTTT. Encoded protein: CASRNGQGTEAFF.

This clonotype has only a few counts. V and J are TRBV24-1 and TRBJ2-2; D remains unclear. Trimming took off 7 bases at V and 5 bases at J, with 7 bases between the two ends. CDR1 and CDR2 (germline): KGHDR, SFDVKD. This CDR3 has 12 amino acids. The CDR3 sequence is CATRSETGELFF. The CDR3 region has the DNA TGTGCCACCAGATCGGAGACCGGGGAGCTGTTTTTT.

This clonotype was detected only a few times. The rearrangement uses TRBV7-2 and TRBJ2-5, with 11 positions matching TRBD2. V was clipped by 4 bases and J by 2 bases; unmatched bases: 3. Looked up from germline, CDR1 is SGHTA and CDR2 is FQGNSA. There are 15 residues in the CDR3. The CDR3 DNA is TGTGCCAGCAGCTCAAGACTAGCGGGGCAAGAGACCCAGTACTTC. Translated, it gives CASSSRLAGQETQYF.

This clonotype appeared a few times. V and J are TRBV12-3 or TRBV12-4 and TRBJ1-5; 7 bases match TRBD1. The CDR3 extends over 12 amino acids. J gave up 4 bases and V 6 bases, and 0 bases lay outside the gene matches. CDR3 loop: CASRTGNQPQHF. The DNA of the CDR3 is TGTGCCAGCAGGACAGGGAATCAGCCCCAGCATTTT.

V usage is TRBV6-5 and J usage is TRBJ1-1; no definite D call. V was cut by 0 bases and J by 6 bases, with 17 bases left in between. From germline, CDR1 is MNHEY and CDR2 SVGAGI. The CDR3 is 16 residues long. CDR3 in amino acids: CASSYSWGTVFAEAFF. CDR3 nucleotides: TGTGCCAGCAGTTACTCGTGGGGTACGGTGTTTGCTGAAGCTTTCTTT.

In its sample, this clonotype was seen a few times. The CDR3 loop is CATRQGAETQYF. In DNA, the CDR3 is TGCGCCACTAGGCAGGGGGCGGAGACCCAGTACTTC. The V call is TRBV10-1, the J call TRBJ2-5, with 8 bases fitting TRBD1. Germline lookup yields CDR1 WNHNN and CDR2 SYGVQD (reference sequence). The V segment lost 10 bases and the J segment 5 bases; nucleotides outside the gene matches: 6. CDR3 length equals 12 residues.

The chain joins TRBV4-2 to TRBJ1-6; D remains ambiguous. This CDR3 has 17 amino acids. CDR1 and CDR2 (germline): LGHNA, YNFKEQ. The V gene lost 1 base and the J gene lost 8 bases, with 18 bases spanning the gap. The CDR3 sequence: CASSQVGIQSRYSPLHF. As DNA, the CDR3 is TGTGCCAGCAGCCAAGTCGGGATACAGAGCCGTTATTCACCCCTCCACTTT.

V and J are TRBV28 and TRBJ2-3; 7 bases line up with TRBD1. The V segment lost 10 bases and the J segment 2 bases; nucleotides outside the gene matches: 6. This CDR3 is 13 amino acids long. The germline V gene encodes CDR1 MDHEN and CDR2 SYDVKM. CDR3 loop: CATTTGVTDTQYF. The DNA of the CDR3 is TGTGCCACCACAACAGGGGTCACAGATACGCAGTATTTT.

The V call is TRBV5-4, the J call TRBJ2-3, with 9 bases fitting TRBD2. Looked up from germline, CDR1 is SGHNT and CDR2 is YYREEE (reference sequence). V gave up 4 bases and J gave up 2 bases; unmatched junction bases: 5. The CDR3 is 15 residues long. In DNA, the CDR3 is TGTGCCAGCAGCCCACCGGGACTAGCCACAGATACGCAGTATTTT. The encoded protein is CASSPPGLATDTQYF.

This clonotype was seen a few times. The CDR3 sequence: CASSYAQGRTHTDTQYF. CDR3 DNA sequence: TGCGCCAGCAGCTATGCCCAGGGGAGGACCCACACAGATACGCAGTATTTT. The V gene is TRBV5-1, the J gene TRBJ2-3; either TRBD1 or TRBD2 may supply D (6 bases each). This CDR3 is built from 17 residues. Looked up from germline, CDR1 is SGHRS and CDR2 is YFSETQ. V gave up 3 bases and J gave up 2 bases, with 19 bases separating them. Using reference TRBV5-1 and TRBJ2-3 for the parts outside the CDR3, the full variable domain is KAGVTQTPRYLIKTRGQQVTLSCSPISGHRSVSWYQQTPGQGLQFLFEYFSETQRNKGNFPGRFSGRQFSNSRSEMNVSTLELGDSALYLCASSYAQGRTHTDTQYFGPGTRLTVL.

The chain is built from TRBV2 and TRBJ1-2; no reliable D call. Germline values: CDR1 SNHLY, CDR2 FYNNEI. V was trimmed by 8 bases and J by 4 bases, leaving 8 bases between them. The CDR3 runs 11 residues. CDR3 protein: CASDRVYGYTF. CDR3 coding DNA: TGTGCCAGCGATAGGGTCTATGGCTACACCTTC.

This clonotype was seen more than once but under ten times. The chain is built from TRBV14 and TRBJ1-1; D is possibly TRBD1 (5 bases). Per the germline V gene, CDR1 is SGHDN and CDR2 is FVKESK. V dropped 0 bases and J dropped 5 bases, with 13 bases sitting between them. The CDR3 extends over 15 amino acids. The CDR3 here is CASSQEGVERTEAFF. The CDR3 DNA reads TGTGCCAGCAGCCAAGAGGGGGTTGAGAGGACTGAAGCTTTCTTT.

This clonotype showed up just a few times. The gene calls are TRBV4-3 and TRBJ2-1, with D possibly being TRBD2 (5 bases). From germline, CDR1 is LGHNA and CDR2 YSLEER. The CDR3 has 14 amino acids. Between the trimmed V and J ends, which lost 0 bases and 10 bases, there was a span of 13 bases. CDR3 in amino acids: CASSQEVVASEQFF. In DNA, the CDR3 is TGCGCCAGCAGCCAAGAAGTAGTGGCTAGCGAGCAGTTCTTC.

The chain combines TRBV13 with TRBJ2-7, with a possible D match to TRBD1 (5 bases). The germline V gene encodes CDR1 PRHDT and CDR2 FYEKMQ (reference sequence). The V end lost 6 bases, the J end lost 2 bases, and 14 bases lay between the germline ends. This CDR3 spans 14 amino acids. The CDR3 DNA follows: TGTGCCAGCAGGGGGCCAGGGATCCCCTACGAGCAGTACGTC. Its protein product is CASRGPGIPYEQYV.

The chain joins TRBV15 to TRBJ2-1; 9 positions match TRBD2. Germline CDR1 is LNHNV and CDR2 is YYDKDF (reference sequence). With 2 bases clipped from V and 5 bases from J, the junction kept 4 bases outside the gene matches. The CDR3 runs to 15 residues. The CDR3 spells CATSRPVAGDNEQFF. Written as DNA, the CDR3 is TGTGCCACCAGCAGACCGGTAGCGGGGGACAATGAGCAGTTCTTC.

The chain links TRBV20-1 to TRBJ1-4; TRBD1 matches 10 bases. The CDR3 is made up of 13 amino acids. In germline, CDR1 is DFQATT, CDR2 SNEGSKA (reference sequence). V lost 6 bases, J lost 10 bases, and 8 bases stayed unmatched. For the CDR3, the DNA is TGCAGTGCGATGACAGGGGGCTCGGGAAAACTGTTTTTT. Amino acids: CSAMTGGSGKLFF.

This clonotype was counted ten times or more. This chain joins TRBV5-5 and TRBJ2-3, with 10 nucleotides matching TRBD2. CDR1 and CDR2 (germline): SGHKS, YYEKEE (reference sequence). J lost 1 base, V lost 2 bases, and 1 base had no gene match. This CDR3 region has 15 residues. The CDR3 bases are TGTGCCAGCAGCTTCCTAGCGGGGGGCACAGATACGCAGTATTTT. It translates to CASSFLAGGTDTQYF.

This chain uses TRBV11-2 with TRBJ2-1, with D uncertain. Trimming shortened V by 4 bases and J by 0 bases, and 10 bases separated the two germline ends. CDR1 and CDR2 from the germline V gene are SGHAT and FQNNGV. The CDR3 runs 15 residues. The CDR3 loop reads CASSSGSSSYNEQFF. The CDR3 DNA reads as TGTGCCAGCAGCTCAGGCTCGAGCTCCTACAATGAGCAGTTCTTC.

V gene TRBV12-5 combines with J gene TRBJ1-1; D ambiguous. CDR3 length equals 15 residues. Germline-derived CDR1 and CDR2 are LGHNT and FRNRAP. V lost 1 base, J lost 0 bases, and 9 bases lay in between. Written as DNA, the CDR3 is TGTGCTAGTGGTTTGGAACCTACAGTGAACACTGAAGCTTTCTTT. Protein sequence: CASGLEPTVNTEAFF.

This clonotype appeared a few times. The chain recombines TRBV5-6 with TRBJ2-3, with D maybe TRBD2 (6 bases). Trimming removed 3 bases from V and 3 bases from J, with 20 bases in between. Germline assignment: CDR1 SGHDT and CDR2 YYEEEE. This CDR3 comprises 17 residues. The CDR3, as DNA: TGTGCCAGCAGCTCCACCTTGGGCAGCCGGGGGACAGATACGCAGTATTTT. Its translation is CASSSTLGSRGTDTQYF.

The table lists this clonotype with a few counts. The V gene is TRBV20-1, the J gene TRBJ1-1; TRBD1 might be the D (6 bases). Deletions cut 1 base from V and 0 bases from J, with 6 bases between. The CDR3 is 13 residues long. In germline, CDR1 is DFQATT, CDR2 SNEGSKA (reference sequence). The CDR3 bases are TGCAGTGCTAGAGGGACAGTGAACACTGAAGCTTTCTTT. This sequence encodes CSARGTVNTEAFF.

This sequence joins TRBV20-1 and TRBJ1-1; D uncertain. CDR1 is DFQATT and CDR2 is SNEGSKA in the germline V gene (reference sequence). V was clipped by 3 bases and J by 1 base, with 12 bases between them. CDR3 size: 14 residues. CDR3: CSARPWPGNTEAFF. The DNA of the CDR3 is TGCAGTGCTAGGCCATGGCCTGGGAACACTGAAGCTTTCTTT.

A few counts support this clonotype. The rearrangement uses TRBV7-3 and TRBJ2-7, with 7 bases matching TRBD1. This CDR3 is 14 amino acids long. Germline-derived CDR1 and CDR2 are SGHTA and FQGTGA. J lost 1 base, V lost 5 bases, and 5 bases had no gene match. CDR3 residues: CASSRQGLSYEQYF. In DNA, the CDR3 is TGTGCCAGCAGCCGACAGGGTCTTTCCTACGAGCAGTACTTC.

This clonotype was counted a few times. The chain carries TRBV7-2 and TRBJ2-5; the D is unclear. The germline V gene has CDR1 SGHTA and CDR2 FQGNSA. The CDR3 has 13 residues. The V and J ends lost 4 bases and 0 bases respectively, with 6 bases between them. In nucleotides, the CDR3 is TGTGCCAGCAGCTCCCGGAACCAAGAGACCCAGTACTTC. Protein sequence: CASSSRNQETQYF.

V gene TRBV15 combines with J gene TRBJ1-1, with D maybe TRBD1 (5 bases). The V end lost 0 bases, the J end lost 6 bases, and 11 bases lay between the germline ends. The CDR3 contains 14 residues. The V gene's germline CDR1 is LNHNV and CDR2 YYDKDF (reference sequence). The CDR3 DNA reads TGTGCCACCAGCAGAGATCATGGGGGGGCTGAAGCTTTCTTT. Translated, it gives CATSRDHGGAEAFF.

DNA for the CDR3: TGTGCCAGCAGCGAACCGGGACAGGGTGTCGGTACGCAGTATTTT. This gives the protein CASSEPGQGVGTQYF. The V call is TRBV3-1, the J call TRBJ2-3; 9 nucleotides match TRBD1. The CDR3 runs 15 residues. V was pared by 5 bases and J by 8 bases, with 11 bases of the junction left unmatched. Germline CDR1 LGHDT, CDR2 YNNKEL (reference sequence).

This clonotype occurred a few times. The rearrangement joins TRBV7-9 to TRBJ2-7; D is undetermined. The CDR3 runs 12 residues. Germline CDR1 is SEHNR and CDR2 is FQNEAQ (reference sequence). V lost 7 bases and J 7 bases, leaving 14 bases between the germline ends. The CDR3: CASKALSGEQYF. CDR3 nucleotides: TGTGCCAGCAAGGCCCTCTCTGGGGAGCAGTACTTC.

CDR3 bases: TGTGCCAGCAGCCTGGACAGGCTTAATTCACCCCTCCACTTT. This codes for CASSLDRLNSPLHF. This chain connects TRBV7-8 to TRBJ1-6; 7 positions agree with TRBD1. Per the germline V gene, CDR1 is SGHVS and CDR2 is FQNEAQ. This CDR3 has 14 amino acids. V lost 5 bases and J lost 6; bases outside the gene matches: 4.

This clonotype was picked up a small number of times. V is TRBV4-3 and J is TRBJ1-1, with D hard to call. V was trimmed by 4 bases and J by 5 bases, leaving 14 bases between them. The CDR3 contains 14 residues. Germline CDR1 LGHNA, CDR2 YSLEER. This CDR3 reads CASSPTFMRTEAFF. The CDR3 DNA reads TGCGCCAGCAGCCCAACCTTCATGAGAACTGAAGCTTTCTTT.